A selection of T cell receptor beta chains follows, all from one sample in a study of shared clonotypes between healthy human individuals. Sequencing used immunoSEQ multiplex PCR; TCRdb keeps in-frame clones, though not all of them. This table holds approximately 2,300,000 clones, approximately 90% found once. The sequenced sample consisted of naive CD4+ T cells from PBMCs. The receptors were gathered from a man in his late teens or twenties in good health. Some clones in this sample may be carry-over from other donors' samples. Each CDR3 is given with its conserved first and last residue. A D gene is named only where the DNA matches it firmly. Some rows mark clone size as missing; the rest say once, few, many or name a class of expanded clone.

j_call clone_size v_call d_call cdr3_aa cdr3_nt
TRBJ1-4 - TRBV5-8 - CASSLGLGGEKLFF TGTGCCAGCAGCCTGGGACTGGGAGGTGAAAAACTGTTTTTT
TRBJ2-5 - TRBV5-1 TRBD1 CASSVTPRGRGTQYF TGCGCCAGCAGCGTAACTCCAAGGGGGCGCGGGACCCAGTACTTC
TRBJ2-1 - TRBV7-2 - CASSLVAGQAYNEQFF TGTGCCAGCAGCTTAGTGGCAGGGCAGGCCTACAATGAGCAGTTCTTC
TRBJ2-3 - TRBV5-1 TRBD2 CASSFSGGGPTIDTQYF TGCGCCAGCAGCTTTTCGGGGGGAGGGCCAACGATTGATACGCAGTATTTT
TRBJ2-2 - TRBV10-3 - CAISESDSGARELFF TGTGCCATCAGTGAGTCGGATTCGGGCGCGCGGGAGCTGTTTTTT
TRBJ2-1 - TRBV19 - CASSSPLAPAEQFF TGTGCCAGTAGTTCCCCCCTAGCGCCTGCTGAGCAGTTCTTC
TRBJ2-5 - TRBV9 TRBD2 CASSPAEGRASETQYF TGTGCCAGCAGCCCGGCTGAGGGGAGGGCTAGCGAGACCCAGTACTTC
TRBJ1-5 few TRBV28 - CASTLGTSNQPQHF TGTGCCAGCACTCTGGGGACCTCCAATCAGCCCCAGCATTTT
TRBJ2-1 - TRBV9 TRBD2 CASSVSGSYNEQFF TGTGCCAGCAGCGTTAGCGGGAGTTACAATGAGCAGTTCTTC
TRBJ2-7 - TRBV5-1 - CASSYDITYEQYF TGCGCCAGCAGCTATGACATAACCTACGAGCAGTACTTC
TRBJ2-3 - TRBV2 - CASSPRLETDTQYF TGTGCCAGCAGCCCAAGACTGGAGACAGATACGCAGTATTTT
TRBJ2-1 - TRBV18 - CASSYGQFDEQFF TGTGCCAGCTCTTACGGACAGTTCGATGAGCAGTTCTTC
TRBJ1-2 few TRBV9 TRBD1 CASSTQTGGDYGYTF TGTGCCAGCAGCACACAGACAGGGGGCGACTATGGCTACACCTTC
TRBJ1-1 - TRBV2 - CASSDPGGAHTEAFF TGTGCCAGCAGTGACCCTGGGGGGGCGCACACTGAAGCTTTCTTT
TRBJ2-3 once TRBV14 - CASSQGQGSDTQYF TGTGCCAGCAGCCAAGGGCAGGGATCCGATACGCAGTATTTT
TRBJ2-7 once TRBV5-6 TRBD1 CASSLYRGSSYEQYF TGTGCCAGCAGCTTATACAGGGGGAGCTCCTACGAGCAGTACTTC
TRBJ1-1 few TRBV7-3 - CASSARIVMNTEAFF TGTGCCAGCAGCGCCCGTATCGTGATGAACACTGAAGCTTTCTTT
TRBJ2-3 - TRBV19 - CASSPTGGERGYLGTQYF TGTGCCAGTAGCCCAACGGGGGGCGAACGAGGGTACCTGGGTACGCAGTATTTT
TRBJ1-2 - TRBV28 - CASSLGGGANYGYTF TGTGCCAGCAGTCTCGGCGGGGGGGCAAACTATGGCTACACCTTC
TRBJ2-7 - TRBV5-4 TRBD2 CASSLQLAGEQYF TGTGCCAGCAGCTTGCAGCTAGCGGGCGAGCAGTACTTC
TRBJ2-2 - TRBV7-2 TRBD2 CASSPGGTNTGELFF TGTGCCAGCAGTCCGGGGGGGACGAACACCGGGGAGCTGTTTTTT
TRBJ2-5 - TRBV28 - CASLAHSQETQYF TGTGCCAGCCTAGCGCACTCCCAAGAGACCCAGTACTTC
TRBJ1-1 - TRBV30 - CAWEGGNTEAFF TGTGCCTGGGAAGGGGGGAACACTGAAGCTTTCTTT
TRBJ2-5 - TRBV13 TRBD2 CASTSSISGRWQTQYF TGTGCCAGCACCTCATCAATTAGCGGGAGGTGGCAGACCCAGTACTTC
TRBJ1-1 - TRBV25-1 - CASSELGQGNTEAFF TGTGCCAGCAGTGAATTGGGGCAGGGGAACACTGAAGCTTTCTTT
TRBJ2-5 - TRBV5-1 - CASSSSPRFQETQYF TGCGCCAGCAGCTCCTCTCCTAGATTCCAAGAGACCCAGTACTTC
TRBJ1-5 - TRBV5-1 - CASSLGATDGQPQHF TGCGCCAGCAGCTTGGGGGCAACCGATGGACAGCCCCAGCATTTT
TRBJ2-3 - TRBV10-1 - CASSFSLGADTQYF TGCGCCAGCAGCTTTAGTCTAGGCGCAGATACGCAGTATTTT
TRBJ1-2 - TRBV28 - CASTIPGGDYGYTF TGTGCCAGCACCATTCCCGGCGGGGACTATGGCTACACCTTC
TRBJ2-3 - TRBV7-8 - CASTSHLPGTPVTDTQYF TGTGCCAGCACCTCCCACCTTCCCGGGACACCCGTCACAGATACGCAGTATTTT
TRBJ2-3 - TRBV5-1 TRBD2 CASTLTSGIDTQYF TGCGCCAGCACCTTGACTAGCGGGATAGATACGCAGTATTTT
TRBJ2-1 - TRBV7-9 TRBD2 CASSPRTSETYNEQFF TGTGCCAGCAGCCCACGGACTAGCGAGACGTACAATGAGCAGTTCTTC
TRBJ2-1 - TRBV27 - CASKPWNRAYNEQFF TGTGCCAGCAAACCCTGGAACAGGGCCTACAATGAGCAGTTCTTC
TRBJ2-5 - TRBV7-3 - CASSFPGGTQYF TGTGCCAGCAGCTTCCCCGGCGGGACCCAGTACTTC
TRBJ2-1 - TRBV5-1 - CASSLIQGLNYNEQFF TGCGCCAGCAGCTTGATCCAGGGGCTTAACTACAATGAGCAGTTCTTC
TRBJ1-2 few TRBV11-2 - CASSLLRDGPSMTF TGTGCCAGCAGCTTACTTCGGGACGGCCCCTCGATGACCTTC
TRBJ1-2 - TRBV5-4 - CASSQPGAGSYTF TGTGCCAGCAGCCAACCAGGAGCAGGCAGCTACACCTTC
TRBJ1-5 few TRBV7-3 - CASSIFGQTNSNQPQHF TGTGCCAGCAGCATCTTCGGACAGACAAATAGCAATCAGCCCCAGCATTTT
TRBJ2-7 - TRBV6-1 - CASSAQGGGEQYF TGTGCCAGCAGTGCACAGGGAGGGGGGGAGCAGTACTTC
TRBJ1-1 - TRBV29-1 - CSVASGYTEAFF TGCAGCGTTGCATCGGGGTACACTGAAGCTTTCTTT
TRBJ2-3 - TRBV5-1 TRBD2 CASHQSGSWGQNTQYF TGCGCCAGCCACCAAAGCGGGAGTTGGGGCCAGAATACGCAGTATTTT
TRBJ2-5 - TRBV20-1 - CSARREETQYF TGCAGTGCTAGAAGGGAGGAGACCCAGTACTTC
TRBJ2-1 - TRBV27 - CASSPTGTHSYNEQFF TGTGCCAGCAGCCCGACCGGGACACACTCCTACAATGAGCAGTTCTTC
TRBJ2-7 - TRBV25-1 TRBD2 CATSRTPASAGVSYEQYF TGTGCCACCAGCAGGACCCCCGCTTCAGCGGGAGTTTCCTACGAGCAGTACTTC
TRBJ2-7 - TRBV29-1 - CSVESTVHEQYF TGCAGCGTCGAATCCACGGTCCACGAGCAGTACTTC
TRBJ1-1 - TRBV21-1 - CASSELTEAFF TGTGCCAGCAGCGAACTAACTGAAGCTTTCTTT
TRBJ1-1 - TRBV6-5 - CASREGNTEAFF TGTGCCAGCAGGGAGGGGAACACTGAAGCTTTCTTT
TRBJ2-7 - TRBV7-2 - CASSLLGGTGAYEQYF TGTGCCAGCAGCTTATTGGGCGGGACTGGGGCCTACGAGCAGTACTTC
TRBJ2-7 - TRBV28 - CASTDGGPHEQYF TGTGCCAGCACCGACGGAGGCCCCCACGAGCAGTACTTC
TRBJ2-7 - TRBV6-6 - CASSPRGVYEQYF TGTGCCAGCAGCCCCAGGGGAGTCTACGAGCAGTACTTC
TRBJ1-1 once TRBV9 - CASSVSTGSTEAFF TGTGCCAGCAGCGTCTCTACAGGGAGCACTGAAGCTTTCTTT
TRBJ2-1 once TRBV28 TRBD2 CASSPERGPYNEQFF TGTGCCAGCAGTCCCGAGCGGGGCCCCTACAATGAGCAGTTCTTC
TRBJ1-5 few TRBV4-1 TRBD1 CASSQGGQDNQPQHF TGCGCCAGCAGCCAAGGAGGACAGGACAATCAGCCCCAGCATTTT
TRBJ1-1 - TRBV10-3 - CAIRGQGGKDTEAFF TGTGCCATCAGGGGACAAGGGGGAAAGGACACTGAAGCTTTCTTT
TRBJ2-5 once TRBV30 - CAWAAGTHRLETQYF TGTGCCTGGGCCGCCGGGACACACAGGCTAGAGACCCAGTACTTC